This entry concerns a single T cell receptor beta chain. Its specificity is unknown. The CDR3 length is 15 residues. Germline V gene data show CDR1 as LNHNV and CDR2 as YYDKDF (reference sequence). V shed 3 bases and J shed 5 bases, with 16 bases lying between them. Quantitative 5'-RACE with molecular barcodes generated TCR beta libraries. TCRdb ran MiXCR on the 5' RACE reads and lists one entry per CDR3 protein. Found here are 200,000 to 300,000 distinct CDR3 sequences, under 30% of them singletons; the top ten hold 0.6% to 0.75%. These data are taken from a study of CD8 T cells in ankylosing spondylitis. Study-wide points: Reactive arthritis synovial fluid and blood previously showed some of these motif variants.

V usage is TRBV15 and J usage is TRBJ2-5, with D possibly being TRBD1 (6 bases). The clonotype comes from a male donor with ankylosing spondylitis or in good health (not recorded which). Sequenced material: blood, either unsorted or a sorted T cell fraction (not recorded which). In nucleotides, the CDR3 is TGTGCCACCAGCAGGCCAGCGGACAGTAAGGAGACCCAGTACTTC. Residues: CATSRPADSKETQYF.